This TCR beta chain derives from a study of shared clonotypes between healthy human individuals. This clone was recorded once. Assay used: immunoSEQ multiplex PCR; TCRdb lists only in-frame clones, some missing. The table has about 1,500,000 clones, over 95% seen once. V lost 2 bases to trimming and J lost 2 bases; unmatched junction nucleotides: 4. The CDR3 runs 17 residues. The germline V gene has CDR1 LNHNV and CDR2 YYDKDF (reference sequence). The chain uses TRBV15 and TRBJ2-1, with 12 positions matching TRBD2. The TCR sequence derives from a man aged 25-45 years in good health. Sequenced: naive CD4+ T cells sorted from blood. Subset in this sample: CD45RA+ positively selected. The CDR3 bases are TGTGCCACCAGCAGAACCGGACTAGCGGGACCCTACAATGAGCAGTTCTTC. Amino acid sequence: CATSRTGLAGPYNEQFF.